The 20 T cell receptor beta chains listed next were all sequenced from one sample in a study of Ad26.COV2.S vaccination and SARS-CoV-2 variants. The method was immunoSEQ multiplex PCR; TCRdb's version includes in-frame clones alone and lacks a portion of them. Among 350,000 to 500,000 clones listed, 88% were seen once. As to treatment: 15 to 20 received Ad26.COV2.S at low or high dose, single or two shots; about 5 received placebo; per-sample allocation not given. Samples came from day 63 after the first vaccine or placebo injection. The material sequenced was peripheral blood, taken in a trial of Ad26.COV2.S vaccine versus placebo. All receptors derive from a person between 18 and 59 years old who received the Ad26.COV2.S COVID-19 vaccine or a placebo.

The chain carries TRBV6-2 or TRBV6-3 and TRBJ2-5; TRBD1 matches at 7 bases. V was clipped by 2 bases and J by 0 bases; unmatched bases: 6. The CDR3 contains 16 residues. The germline V gene has CDR1 MNHEY and CDR2 SVGEGT. Written as DNA, the CDR3 is TGTGCCAGCAGTTACAGGGCGACAGGGTACCAAGAGACCCAGTACTTC. This gives the protein CASSYRATGYQETQYF.

CDR3 loop: CASLDRGQDTIYF. Written as DNA, the CDR3 is TGTGCCAGCCTGGACAGGGGGCAGGACACCATATATTTT. The gene calls are TRBV6-5 and TRBJ1-3; 11 nucleotides line up with TRBD1. J gave up 8 bases and V 8 bases, and 5 bases lay outside the gene matches. This CDR3 comprises 13 residues. Germline V gene sequence: CDR1 MNHEY, CDR2 SVGAGI.

This clone was counted a single time. This chain links TRBV5-5 with TRBJ2-2, with 7 bases lining up with TRBD1. The CDR3 runs 15 residues. J lost 6 bases, V lost 4 bases, and 9 bases had no gene match. The V gene's germline CDR1 is SGHKS and CDR2 YYEKEE (reference sequence). The CDR3 nucleotides read TGTGCCAGCAGCCAGAGACAGGGTAAGGCCGGGGAGCTGTTTTTT. This codes for CASSQRQGKAGELFF.

J is TRBJ2-1 and V is TRBV7-3; 11 bases match TRBD1. The V gene's germline CDR1 is SGHTA and CDR2 FQGTGA. V lost 5 bases to trimming and J lost 2 bases; unmatched junction nucleotides: 2. The CDR3 is made up of 15 amino acids. CDR3 bases: TGTGCCAGCAGCGGGACAGGGGGGGCCTACAATGAGCAGTTCTTC. It codes for CASSGTGGAYNEQFF.

The count of this clone is one. V gene TRBV5-4 combines with J gene TRBJ2-7; 8 bases are a match to TRBD1. J was trimmed by 7 bases and V by 0 bases; bases with no gene match: 3. Germline V gene data show CDR1 as SGHNT and CDR2 as YYREEE (reference sequence). There are 13 residues in the CDR3. CDR3 residues: CASSLDRGIEQYF. The CDR3 DNA follows: TGTGCCAGCAGCTTGGACAGGGGGATAGAGCAGTACTTC.

This chain links TRBV5-1 with TRBJ2-7, with 10 bases lining up with TRBD1. The CDR3 extends over 15 amino acids. J was trimmed by 3 bases and V by 1 base; bases with no gene match: 4. Germline V gene sequence: CDR1 SGHRS, CDR2 YFSETQ. In DNA form, the CDR3 reads TGCGCCAGCAGCTTGAGGGACAGGGGAAACTACGAGCAGTACTTC. It translates to CASSLRDRGNYEQYF.

This chain connects TRBV6-6 to TRBJ1-2; 8 bases are a match to TRBD1. The length of the CDR3 is 12 residues. Per germline, CDR1 MNHNY and CDR2 SVGAGI (reference sequence). V lost 5 bases to trimming and J lost 7 bases; unmatched junction nucleotides: 3. Written as DNA, the CDR3 is TGTGCCAGCAGTCGGGACAGGATTGGCTACACCTTC. Its protein is CASSRDRIGYTF.

This rearrangement joins TRBV7-9 to TRBJ2-6; D may be TRBD1 (6 bases). The germline V gene encodes CDR1 SEHNR and CDR2 FQNEAQ (reference sequence). This CDR3 region has 18 residues. Trimming pared 5 bases from V and 2 bases from J, leaving 19 bases between. The CDR3 protein is CASSPTGRGTTGANVLTF. The DNA of the CDR3 is TGTGCCAGCAGCCCTACTGGCAGGGGCACAACTGGGGCCAACGTCCTGACTTTC.

The chain carries TRBV5-1 and TRBJ2-7; 7 bases line up with TRBD1. Germline V gene data show CDR1 as SGHRS and CDR2 as YFSETQ. The V and J ends lost 4 bases and 4 bases, in that order; junction bases with no gene match: 11. The CDR3 consists of 15 residues. CDR3 in amino acids: CASSRNGQVFYEQYF. The DNA of the CDR3 is TGCGCCAGCAGCCGGAACGGACAGGTTTTTTACGAGCAGTACTTC.

V gene TRBV19 combines with J gene TRBJ2-6; TRBD1 agrees at 10 bases. The CDR3 consists of 19 residues. Germline-derived CDR1 and CDR2 are LNHDA and SQIVND (reference sequence). V lost 3 bases to trimming and J lost 2 bases; unmatched junction nucleotides: 10. This CDR3 is CASSILSGTGAPGANVLTF. CDR3 sequence (DNA): TGTGCCAGTAGTATTCTGAGTGGGACAGGGGCGCCTGGGGCCAACGTCCTGACTTTC.

Regarding this clone: This same CDR3 is encoded by further DNA sequences in the sample. V is TRBV27 and J is TRBJ1-5; tentatively, D is TRBD1 (6 bases). Trimming stripped 3 bases from V and 4 bases from J, with 10 bases between. The CDR3 spans 14 residues. Germline assignment: CDR1 MNHEY and CDR2 SMNVEV (reference sequence). The CDR3 nucleotides read TGTGCCAGCAGTTTGCAGGGGAGGAATCAGCCCCAGCATTTT. Protein: CASSLQGRNQPQHF.

The chain carries TRBV7-2 and TRBJ2-3; the D is unclear. The CDR3 sequence is 15 residues long. V lost 2 bases to trimming and J lost 3 bases, with 12 bases between them. Germline V gene lookup returns CDR1 SGHTA and CDR2 FQGNSA. CDR3: CASSLSYVPTDTQYF. Here the CDR3 DNA reads TGTGCCAGCAGCTTATCGTATGTCCCGACAGATACGCAGTATTTT. Supplemented by reference TRBV7-2 and TRBJ2-3, the full variable domain reads GAGVSQSPSNKVTEKGKDVELRCDPISGHTALYWYRQSLGQGLEFLIYFQGNSAPDKSGLPSDRFSAERTGGSVSTLTIQRTQQEDSAVYLCASSLSYVPTDTQYFGPGTRLTVL.

The chain employs TRBV5-1 and TRBJ1-2; tentatively, D is TRBD1 (6 bases). The CDR3 extends over 13 amino acids. Trimming removed 4 bases from V and 8 bases from J, with 15 bases in between. CDR1 is SGHRS and CDR2 is YFSETQ in the germline V gene. CDR3 bases: TGCGCCAGCAGCGTCGGACAGATGGAAGGCTACACCTTC. Protein product: CASSVGQMEGYTF.

V and J are TRBV3-1 (or the pseudogene TRBV3-2) and TRBJ2-3, with 9 bases identical to TRBD2. The CDR3 totals 16 residues. The junction had 5 bases not matched to a gene; V was cut back by 4 bases and J by 0 bases. CDR1 LGHDT and CDR2 YNNKEL come from the germline V gene (reference sequence). The CDR3 bases are TGTGCCAGCAGCCGCCTGACTAGCGGAAGCACAGATACGCAGTATTTT. The encoded protein is CASSRLTSGSTDTQYF.

The chain couples TRBV7-3 to TRBJ1-2; 9 bases map to TRBD1. There are 13 residues in the CDR3. Germline values: CDR1 SGHTA, CDR2 FQGTGA. The J segment lost 7 bases and the V segment lost 6 bases, leaving 6 bases of the junction unmatched. The CDR3 bases are TGTGCCAGCAGTGGGACAGGGCAATCTGGCTACACCTTC. It yields the protein CASSGTGQSGYTF.

The sample holds one count of this clone. This chain connects TRBV14 to TRBJ2-2, with D uncertain. The CDR3 covers 14 residues. V was clipped by 7 bases and J by 4 bases, with 13 bases between them. The germline V gene has CDR1 SGHDN and CDR2 FVKESK. CDR3 nucleotides: TGTGCCAGCACAGGAGTGTCGAGCACCGGGGAGCTGTTTTTT. This gives the protein CASTGVSSTGELFF.

About this clone itself: The same CDR3 also results from other DNA sequences found in this sample. This chain connects TRBV11-2 to TRBJ2-3, with D uncertain. The V gene lost 1 base and the J gene lost 4 bases, with 6 bases spanning the gap. The germline V gene has CDR1 SGHAT and CDR2 FQNNGV. The CDR3 is made up of 13 amino acids. CDR3: CASSLGLADTQYF. The CDR3 DNA is TGTGCCAGCAGCTTAGGGCTAGCAGATACGCAGTATTTT.

The chain employs TRBV3-1 (or the pseudogene TRBV3-2) and TRBJ2-1; 13 bases are shared with TRBD2. The J segment lost 6 bases and the V segment lost 2 bases, leaving 10 bases of the junction unmatched. The CDR3 loop spans 18 amino acids. Per the germline V gene, CDR1 is LGHDT and CDR2 is YNNKEL (reference sequence). In DNA form, the CDR3 reads TGTGCCAGCAGCCAAAGGGGAATTACTAGCGGGGGGGTCAATGAGCAGTTCTTC. Residues: CASSQRGITSGGVNEQFF.

The sample holds one count of this clone. V and J are TRBV12-2 and TRBJ1-5. TRBV12-2 is assigned pseudogene status. The CDR3 totals 15 residues. The DNA of the CDR3 is TGTGCAAGTCGCTTAGCGACTACAGCAAATCAGCCCCAGCATTTT. It translates to CASRLATTANQPQHF.

This chain connects TRBV7-2 to TRBJ2-4, with 8 nucleotides matching TRBD1. Trimming cost V 2 bases and J 7 bases; bases outside gene matches: 7. CDR1 is SGHTA, CDR2 FQGNSA, per germline. The CDR3 spans 15 residues. CDR3 DNA sequence: TGTGCCAGCAGCTTACAGGGGGCTATTCTGAACATTCAGTACTTC. This translates into CASSLQGAILNIQYF.